One sample yielded the 19 T cell receptor beta chains listed below, sequenced in a study of T cell changes during pregnancy in multiple sclerosis. The method was immunoSEQ multiplex PCR; TCRdb's version includes in-frame clones alone and lacks a portion of them. The sample holds roughly 38,000 clones, 70% to 90% seen once. Material: CD8+ T cells from peripheral blood mononuclear cells, obtained in the third trimester of pregnancy. Source of these receptors: a female donor with multiple sclerosis, enrolled in a pregnancy study.

This chain uses TRBV7-9 with TRBJ2-7; D perhaps matches TRBD1 (6 bases). CDR1 and CDR2 (germline): SEHNR, FQNEAQ (reference sequence). V was trimmed by 3 bases and J by 2 bases, leaving 11 bases between them. The CDR3 has 14 residues. CDR3 bases: TGTGCCAGCAGCTTCGACAGGTCGGCCTACGAGCAGTACTTC. Translated: CASSFDRSAYEQYF.

The chain employs TRBV4-3 and TRBJ2-2; 8 nucleotides match TRBD2. Germline CDR1 LGHNA, CDR2 YSLEER. The CDR3 has 15 amino acids. J lost 8 bases, V lost 0 bases, and 5 bases had no gene match. CDR3: CASSQEWRGVGELFF. CDR3 bases: TGCGCCAGCAGCCAAGAATGGCGGGGGGTGGGGGAGCTGTTTTTT.

This rearrangement joins TRBV5-4 to TRBJ2-5, with TRBD2 identical over 8 bases. From germline, CDR1 is SGHNT and CDR2 YYREEE (reference sequence). J lost 4 bases, V lost 2 bases, and 7 bases had no gene match. The CDR3 loop spans 15 amino acids. This CDR3 reads CASSLRRGGPETQYF. The CDR3 DNA sequence: TGTGCCAGCAGCTTACGACGGGGGGGCCCAGAGACCCAGTACTTC.

This chain links TRBV30 with TRBJ1-2; D is uncertain. The CDR3 is 10 amino acids. Germline assignment: CDR1 GTSNPN and CDR2 SVGIG (reference sequence). Deletions cut 6 bases from V and 7 bases from J, with 9 bases between. This chain's CDR3 is CACLECGYTF. The CDR3 DNA is TGTGCCTGCCTTGAGTGTGGCTACACCTTC.

This clone was seen just once. The rearrangement uses TRBV6-5 and TRBJ1-6, with a weak D call TRBD1 (5 bases). Germline V gives CDR1 MNHEY, CDR2 SVGAGI. The CDR3 totals 16 residues. The V and J ends lost 0 bases and 6 bases respectively, with 12 bases between them. The CDR3 loop is CASSYSGEGINSPLHF. Here the CDR3 DNA reads TGTGCCAGCAGTTACTCAGGGGAAGGGATTAATTCACCCCTCCACTTT.

The J gene is TRBJ1-3, the V gene TRBV6-6; D remains unclear. The CDR3 has 14 residues. The ends were cut back, 2 bases at V and 0 bases at J, with 5 bases in the middle. Germline CDR1 reads MNHNY; CDR2 reads SVGAGI (reference sequence). The CDR3 coding sequence is TGTGCCAGCAGTTACGTCTCCTCTGGAAACACCATATATTTT. It specifies CASSYVSSGNTIYF.

V gene TRBV4-1 combines with J gene TRBJ2-1, with D tentatively TRBD2 (6 bases). Per the germline V gene, CDR1 is MGHRA and CDR2 is YSYEKL. V gave up 3 bases and J gave up 0 bases, with 15 bases separating them. The CDR3 loop spans 17 amino acids. The CDR3 loop reads CASSHRAGPSSYNEQFF. The CDR3 DNA follows: TGCGCCAGCAGCCACCGAGCGGGCCCGAGCTCCTACAATGAGCAGTTCTTC.

The chain links TRBV7-9 to TRBJ1-2, with 7 nucleotides matching TRBD1. This CDR3 comprises 14 residues. V was pared by 11 bases and J by 5 bases, with 14 bases of the junction left unmatched. Germline CDR1 SEHNR, CDR2 FQNEAQ (reference sequence). CDR3 DNA sequence: TGTGCCGCTGACTCAGGGACAGCAATTTATGGCTACACCTTC. Encoded protein: CAADSGTAIYGYTF.

This rearrangement joins TRBV7-2 to TRBJ2-1; 8 bases align to TRBD1. The CDR3 extends over 15 amino acids. V gave up 3 bases and J gave up 4 bases; unmatched junction bases: 5. Germline V gene sequence: CDR1 SGHTA, CDR2 FQGNSA. The CDR3 DNA follows: TGTGCCAGCAGCTTCTCGGGACAGGTATACAATGAGCAGTTCTTC. Translation gives CASSFSGQVYNEQFF. Together with reference TRBV7-2 and TRBJ2-1, the CDR3 gives the full variable domain: GAGVSQSPSNKVTEKGKDVELRCDPISGHTALYWYRQSLGQGLEFLIYFQGNSAPDKSGLPSDRFSAERTGGSVSTLTIQRTQQEDSAVYLCASSFSGQVYNEQFFGPGTRLTVL.

This clone was detected once. CDR3 bases: TGCAGCGTAACCGGGACTAGCTCCGCCGGGGAGCTGTTTTTT. Translating gives CSVTGTSSAGELFF. The rearrangement links TRBV29-1 to TRBJ2-2, with 9 nucleotides matching TRBD2. Per the germline V gene, CDR1 is SQVTM and CDR2 is ANQGSEA. The junction had 8 bases not matched to a gene; V was cut back by 6 bases and J by 6 bases. CDR3 size: 14 residues.

This chain uses TRBV5-6 with TRBJ1-2; the D is unclear. This CDR3 spans 12 amino acids. The germline gives CDR1 SGHDT, CDR2 YYEEEE. V shed 0 bases and J shed 8 bases, with 8 bases lying between them. CDR3 sequence (DNA): TGTGCCAGCAGCTTGGGAGTCGTGGGCTACACCTTC. It encodes CASSLGVVGYTF. Drawing the rest from reference TRBV5-6 and TRBJ1-2, the complete variable domain is DAGVTQSPTHLIKTRGQQVTLRCSPKSGHDTVSWYQQALGQGPQFIFQYYEEEERQRGNFPDRFSGHQFPNYSSELNVNALLLGDSALYLCASSLGVVGYTFGSGTRLTVV.

This clone was picked up one time. The chain combines TRBV30 with TRBJ2-3; 7 bases are a match to TRBD1. The V segment lost 1 base and the J segment 3 bases; nucleotides outside the gene matches: 7. CDR3 length: 15 amino acids. Germline V CDR1 and CDR2: GTSNPN, SVGIG (reference sequence). The CDR3 bases are TGTGCCTGGAGTGGACAGGGTTGGATGACAGATACGCAGTATTTT. Its protein product is CAWSGQGWMTDTQYF.

The V call is TRBV13, the J call TRBJ1-1; D may be TRBD1 (5 bases). This CDR3 spans 13 amino acids. With 0 bases removed from V and 6 bases from J, the gap between germline ends came to 8 bases. The germline CDR1 and CDR2 sequences are PRHDT and FYEKMQ (reference sequence). The CDR3: CASSLGRGAEAFF. CDR3 nucleotides: TGTGCCAGCAGCTTAGGCCGGGGGGCTGAAGCTTTCTTT. Variable domain in full (rest from reference TRBV13 and TRBJ1-1): AAGVIQSPRHLIKEKRETATLKCYPIPRHDTVYWYQQGPGQDPQFLISFYEKMQSDKGSIPDRFSAQQFSDYHSELNMSSLELGDSALYFCASSLGRGAEAFFGQGTRLTVV.

This clone was seen once. The chain recombines TRBV19 with TRBJ1-6; unclear D gene. CDR1 and CDR2 from the germline V gene are LNHDA and SQIVND (reference sequence). The CDR3 has 15 residues. V was shortened by 2 bases and J by 10 bases, with 15 bases between the two germline ends. CDR3 in amino acids: CASSIFKGGQSPLHF. CDR3 in DNA: TGTGCCAGTAGTATATTTAAGGGAGGCCAATCACCCCTCCACTTT.

The gene calls are TRBV2 and TRBJ2-1, with no clear D. This CDR3 contains 16 residues. Germline V lookup: CDR1 SNHLY, CDR2 FYNNEI. The V gene lost 1 base and the J gene lost 0 bases, with 10 bases spanning the gap. CDR3 loop: CASSEGKTSSYNEQFF. The CDR3 DNA follows: TGTGCCAGCAGTGAAGGAAAAACGAGCTCCTACAATGAGCAGTTCTTC.

The chain uses TRBV19 and TRBJ1-1; TRBD1 aligns across 7 bases. Germline values: CDR1 LNHDA, CDR2 SQIVND (reference sequence). CDR3 length equals 11 residues. V gave up 6 bases and J gave up 8 bases; unmatched junction bases: 3. The CDR3 DNA follows: TGTGCCAGTAGGATACAGGGGGAAGCTTTCTTT. It codes for CASRIQGEAFF.

Here the CDR3 reads CASSVGQGVILHGYTF. DNA of the CDR3: TGTGCCAGCAGCGTAGGACAAGGGGTGATCTTGCATGGCTACACCTTC. The V gene is TRBV7-9, the J gene TRBJ1-2; TRBD1 might be the D (5 bases). This CDR3 comprises 16 residues. Germline CDR1 is SEHNR and CDR2 is FQNEAQ (reference sequence). Trimming cost V 5 bases and J 6 bases, with 22 bases left between them.

V and J are TRBV27 and TRBJ2-5, with D perhaps TRBD1 (5 bases). The DNA end is more similar to TRBJ2-7, so the J call may be wrong. This CDR3 is 14 amino acids long. Germline V CDR1 and CDR2: MNHEY, SMNVEV (reference sequence). The CDR3 DNA sequence: TGTGCCAGCAGCTGGGGCAGGGTGGGGTACGAGCAGTACTTC. The encoded protein is CASSWGRVGYEQYF.

The chain links TRBV9 to TRBJ1-2; 9 bases align to TRBD1. The CDR3 sequence is 17 residues long. CDR1 is SGDLS, CDR2 YYNGEE, per germline. With 3 bases clipped from V and 4 bases from J, the junction kept 13 bases outside the gene matches. The CDR3 sequence: CASSARDRVLESYGYTF. The CDR3 DNA reads as TGTGCCAGCAGCGCCCGGGACAGGGTTTTAGAAAGCTATGGCTACACCTTC.